These T cell receptor beta chains were read from a single sample in a study of quantifying T cell responses using KT2 cells. One entry per CDR3 protein, called by TCRdb with MiXCR from the UMI-ligation and nested PCR reads. The data show approximately 41,000 distinct CDR3 sequences, over 15% seen once. Source material: PBMCs spiked with cells of the T cell clone KT2. The receptors come from a human donor. The CDR3 runs from the conserved cysteine through the conserved F or W. The D gene is left open where the match is weak. Rows give clone size only sometimes, using once, few, many, or a class for an expanded clone.

cdr3_nt cdr3_aa v_call cdr3_length j_call d_call clone_size
TGTGCCAGCAGTTTACCGACAGGGTTAAACACTGAAGCTTTCTTT CASSLPTGLNTEAFF TRBV12-3/TRBV12-4 15 TRBJ1-1 TRBD1 few
TGCAGTGCTAGAGAAAGAGCGGGGGTAGAGACCCAGTACTTC CSARERAGVETQYF TRBV20-1 14 TRBJ2-5 TRBD2 few
TGTGCCAGCTCACCTTTGGGACAGGGGGCCACAGATACGCAGTATTTT CASSPLGQGATDTQYF TRBV18 16 TRBJ2-3 TRBD1 few
TGTGCCAGCAGTTTAGGGCTAGCGGGGGGTGCGCAGTATTTT CASSLGLAGGAQYF TRBV27 14 TRBJ2-3 TRBD2 few
TGTGCCAGCAGCCCCCGGGACAGTCAGTACGAGCAGTACTTC CASSPRDSQYEQYF TRBV7-8 14 TRBJ2-7 TRBD1 NA
TGTGCCAGCAGCCGGCGTTCTTTTGCCTACGAGCAGTACTTC CASSRRSFAYEQYF TRBV6-2/TRBV6-3 14 TRBJ2-7 NA NA
TGCAGTGCTAGAGATTTAAGGCGGAGTCACACCGGGGAGCTGTTTTTT CSARDLRRSHTGELFF TRBV20-1 16 TRBJ2-2 NA few
TGCGCCAGCAGCCAAACCCGGGACAGGGGTTCTTCTAACTATGGCTACACCTTC CASSQTRDRGSSNYGYTF TRBV4-1 18 TRBJ1-2 TRBD1 NA
TGTGCCAGCAGTGACCGGGCGGGCGACCTGTCCTTTGAGCAGTTCTTC CASSDRAGDLSFEQFF TRBV6-4 16 TRBJ2-1 NA many
TGCGCCAGCAGCACCGGACAGGGGGAATCACCCCTCCACTTT CASSTGQGESPLHF TRBV5-1 14 TRBJ1-6 TRBD1 few
TGTGCCAGCAGCCTCCCCGGGACAGGCGTATATGGCTACACCTTC CASSLPGTGVYGYTF TRBV6-2/TRBV6-3 15 TRBJ1-2 TRBD1 NA
TGTGCCAGCACCCCATCCTATGGAGAAAAACTGTTTTTT CASTPSYGEKLFF TRBV7-9 13 TRBJ1-4 NA NA
TGCGCCAGCAGCCTCTTCTCAGGGGACGAGCAGTACTTC CASSLFSGDEQYF TRBV4-3 13 TRBJ2-7 NA many
TGCGCCAGCAGCTCGTATGACAGGGACACAGATACGCAGTATTTT CASSSYDRDTDTQYF TRBV5-1 15 TRBJ2-3 TRBD1 NA
TGTGCCAGCAGCCCAGGCCGTGGGCCCACCGGGGAGCTGTTTTTT CASSPGRGPTGELFF TRBV7-8 15 TRBJ2-2 NA NA
TGTGCCAGCAGTTCACTCAGGGGGGATACAATGGAGCAGTTCTTC CASSSLRGDTMEQFF TRBV6-2/TRBV6-3 15 TRBJ2-1 NA NA
TGTGCCAGCAGTGGTACGGGGAAAACCTACAATGAGCAGTTCTTC CASSGTGKTYNEQFF TRBV2 15 TRBJ2-1 NA NA
TGCGCCAGCAGTGAGTCTAGGAGCACCGGGGAGCTGTTTTTT CASSESRSTGELFF TRBV10-1 14 TRBJ2-2 NA few
TGTGCCTGCAGTTCAGCCGGGACAGGAACCTTCAATCAGCCCCAGCATTTT CACSSAGTGTFNQPQHF TRBV27 17 TRBJ1-5 TRBD1 once
TGTGCCAGCAGCTTAGCAGGACAGTCATATGGCTACACCTTC CASSLAGQSYGYTF TRBV11-2 14 TRBJ1-2 NA NA
TGTGCCAGCAGCCAACTAGCGGGAGGTAACAATGAGCAGTTCTTC CASSQLAGGNNEQFF TRBV12-3/TRBV12-4 15 TRBJ2-1 TRBD2 few
TGTGCCACCAGTGATCCCCCGGGACTGGCGAGCAATGAGCAGTTCTTC CATSDPPGLASNEQFF TRBV24-1 16 TRBJ2-1 NA few
TGTGCCAGCAGTGATAGTGACATAAACATTCAGTACTTC CASSDSDINIQYF TRBV25-1 13 TRBJ2-4 NA few
TGTGCCATCAGTGATATATTGACCGGGACAGGGGTATCCAATGAGCAGTTCTTC CAISDILTGTGVSNEQFF TRBV10-3 18 TRBJ2-1 TRBD1 NA
TGTGCCAGCAGCCCTAGCGGGATCTTCTACAATGAGCAGTTCTTC CASSPSGIFYNEQFF TRBV3-1 15 TRBJ2-1 TRBD2 many
TGTGCCAGCAGTTCCTCCTCCCGGGGGGCCAACACCGGGGAGCTGTTTTTT CASSSSSRGANTGELFF TRBV6-6 17 TRBJ2-2 NA few
TGTGCCAGCAGTGCGTACGGGAGGGACCACACCGGGGAGCTGTTTTTT CASSAYGRDHTGELFF TRBV28 16 TRBJ2-2 TRBD2 few
TGTGCCAGCACCCTAAACTCTGGGGCCAACGTCCTGACTTTC CASTLNSGANVLTF TRBV6-2/TRBV6-3 14 TRBJ2-6 NA many
TGCGCCAGCAGCCAAGAGGTTGGGACTAGGGATCGGGAGACCCAGTACTTC CASSQEVGTRDRETQYF TRBV4-3 17 TRBJ2-5 TRBD2 NA
TGTGCCAGCAGCGCTCGGACAGGGGGCCCACCGCAGTACTTC CASSARTGGPPQYF TRBV7-6 14 TRBJ2-7 TRBD1 NA
TGCGCCAGCAGGGTCGAGACAGGGCGGTCAGATACGCAGTATTTT CASRVETGRSDTQYF TRBV5-1 15 TRBJ2-3 TRBD1 NA
TGCAGTGAGGAGGGGATTCAGTCCCACGAGCAGTACTTC CSEEGIQSHEQYF TRBV20-1 13 TRBJ2-7 NA NA
TGTGCCAGCAGTTTATCGGCAACTAGCACAGATACGCAGTATTTT CASSLSATSTDTQYF TRBV27 15 TRBJ2-3 NA few
TGTGCCACCAAACAGGGATATAACACTGAAGCTTTCTTT CATKQGYNTEAFF TRBV24-1 13 TRBJ1-1 NA many
TGTGCCTTAGCAGGGGGCCCCTACAATGAGCAGTTCTTC CALAGGPYNEQFF TRBV2 13 TRBJ2-1 TRBD1 NA
TGTGCCAGCAGTCTTAAGTATCACTTTCGAGGACCGACAGATTTTAGCAATCAGCCCCAGCATTTT CASSLKYHFRGPTDFSNQPQHF TRBV12-3/TRBV12-4 22 TRBJ1-5 NA few
TGTGCCAGCAGCTTAGCGTCCGGGGGCCGGTTGGAGACCCAGTACTTC CASSLASGGRLETQYF TRBV11-2 16 TRBJ2-5 NA NA
TGTGCCAGCAGCCTCCCCGCGGATACGCAGTATTTT CASSLPADTQYF TRBV3-1 12 TRBJ2-3 NA many
TGTGCCAGCAGCCCTACGGGGAATTCACCCCTCCACTTT CASSPTGNSPLHF TRBV7-9 13 TRBJ1-6 NA NA
TGTGCCAGCTCACCCTCCCGGGGGGTAGGTGAAGCTTTCTTT CASSPSRGVGEAFF TRBV18 14 TRBJ1-1 NA few
TGTGCCAGCAGCCCGGGACAGGGGGCTGGCGCCAAAAACATTCAGTACTTC CASSPGQGAGAKNIQYF TRBV9 17 TRBJ2-4 TRBD1 few
TGTGCCAGCAGTCCTCTAGACCGGCCGGGGGAGACCCAGTACTTC CASSPLDRPGETQYF TRBV6-2/TRBV6-3 15 TRBJ2-5 NA many
TGCAGTGCTAGAGTGGTGACTAGCGGGAACAATGAGCAGTTCTTC CSARVVTSGNNEQFF TRBV20-1 15 TRBJ2-1 TRBD2 many